This T cell receptor beta chain stems from a study of technical replicates of blood from a handful of donors (TCRdb year 2017). The library was built by means of the immunoSEQ multiplex PCR assay. TCRdb carries this immuneACCESS record with in-frame sequences only. Its versions omit some clonotypes, under half of them owing to an unresolved V gene in the studies checked, with the rest unexplained. This sample is represented by approximately 15,000 clones; approximately 88% of them were singletons. The ten largest account for under 15% of the sample. This clone appeared a few times. Its antigen specificity is not known. Base qualities are not recorded, but no much larger clone differs from it by a single base. CDR1 SGHRS and CDR2 YFSETQ were looked up in the germline V gene. The CDR3 holds 18 amino acids from the cysteine to the phenylalanine. This entry keeps only the CDR3 DNA: 54 bases, framed from base 1. V ends up 2 bases short and J 1 base short, with an unmatched junction base count of 8.

Material: PBMCs. The chain uses TRBV5-1 and TRBJ2-7, with 14 middle bases fitting TRBD2. This receptor was obtained from a human donor in good health. CDR3 reads: CASSLPGLAGEWSYEQYF. The sequenced DNA: TGCGCCAGCAGCTTACCGGGACTAGCGGGAGAATGGTCCTACGAGCAGTACTTC.